This TCR beta chain was documented in a study of blood T cell repertoires in COVID-19. About the research overall: The United States, Italy and Spain supplied acute and convalescent COVID-19 samples. In each case, the material was cDNA or gDNA derived from T cells, B-cell-depleted T cells, or PBMCs.

This clone has a handful of counts. Authors' data handling: For nucleated cells, counts were estimated from reference gene primer amplification. Only in-frame clones appear in the TCRdb table, and some are missing; sequencing was by immunoSEQ multiplex PCR. The D gene and trimming were derived from the DNA, and the V and J assignments and clone size from that table. Of 60,000 to 65,000 clones listed, around 85% are singletons. This receptor was obtained from an elderly woman with active or convalescent COVID-19. Sequences were obtained from peripheral blood.

CDR3 residues: CATRPGGYEQYF. CDR3 sequence (DNA): TGTGCCACCCGACCGGGGGGCTACGAGCAGTACTTC. The chain joins TRBV6-6 to TRBJ2-7; 7 nucleotides match TRBD2. CDR1 is MNHNY, CDR2 SVGAGI, per germline (reference sequence). The V gene end was trimmed by 10 bases and the J gene end by 3 bases; junction bases not matched to a gene: 6. There are 12 residues in the CDR3.